Described below is a single T cell receptor beta chain sequence and its context. Time point denoted: pretreatment peripheral blood. Patients presented with locally advanced or metastatic urothelial carcinoma. These data come from a study of PD-L1 blockade in urothelial cancer. Study context: Starting in the mid-2010s, patients were given atezolizumab (1,200 mg intravenously every 3 weeks). At 3 weeks (second dose) and 6 weeks after starting treatment, blood was analyzed.

Generated by immunoSEQ multiplex PCR, the TCRdb table keeps only in-frame clones and is missing some. This table holds around 63,000 clones, 75% to 85% found once. The CDR3 is made up of 15 amino acids. CDR1 is MNHEY, CDR2 SMNVEV, per germline (reference sequence). Germline trimming cut 3 bases from V and 5 bases from J; bases unmatched to any gene: 8. The sequence was collected from a man between 65 and 85 years old with urothelial cancer. The chain recombines TRBV27 with TRBJ1-2; 8 bases line up with TRBD1. The material sequenced was PBMCs, taken around atezolizumab (anti-PD-L1) treatment. CDR3 sequence (DNA): TGTGCCAGCAGTTTCAACCAGGGGGCCCGGTATGGCTACACCTTC. As protein: CASSFNQGARYGYTF.